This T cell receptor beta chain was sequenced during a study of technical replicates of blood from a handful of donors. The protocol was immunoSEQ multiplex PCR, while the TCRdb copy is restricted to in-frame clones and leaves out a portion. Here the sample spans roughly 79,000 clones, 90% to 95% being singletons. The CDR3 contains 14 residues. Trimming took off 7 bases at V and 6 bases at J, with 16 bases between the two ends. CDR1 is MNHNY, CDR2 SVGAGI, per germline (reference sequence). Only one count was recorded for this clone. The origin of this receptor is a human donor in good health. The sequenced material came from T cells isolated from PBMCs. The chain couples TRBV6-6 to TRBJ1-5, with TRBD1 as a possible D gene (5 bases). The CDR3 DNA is TGTGCCAGCAAATCCTTAGACAGCTTTCAGCCCCAGCATTTT. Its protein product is CASKSLDSFQPQHF.